Presented here are 8 T cell receptor beta chains from one specimen sequenced in a study of T cells in pancreatic ductal adenocarcinoma. No neoadjuvant therapy was given to the selected pancreatic ductal adenocarcinoma patients before their surgery. Method: immunoSEQ multiplex PCR; TCRdb's copy keeps in-frame clones and lacks some. The sample contains roughly 16,000 clones, around nine tenths of which appear only once. The sample taken for sequencing was PBMCs. The source is a human donor with pancreatic ductal adenocarcinoma.

This chain uses TRBV7-2 with TRBJ1-1; TRBD1 might be the D (6 bases). Germline V gene lookup returns CDR1 SGHTA and CDR2 FQGNSA. The CDR3 consists of 15 residues. The V and J ends lost 2 bases and 0 bases respectively, with 10 bases between them. The CDR3 coding sequence is TGTGCCAGCAGCTTAATGTCAGGGGTGAACACTGAAGCTTTCTTT. Amino acid sequence: CASSLMSGVNTEAFF.

V and J are TRBV5-1 and TRBJ2-1, with a possible D match to TRBD1 (6 bases). Trimming removed 4 bases at V and 2 bases at J, with 13 bases between. Germline CDR1 is SGHRS and CDR2 is YFSETQ. This CDR3 is built from 15 residues. The CDR3 nucleotides are TGCGCCAGCAGCCTCGGGGACACCACCTACAATGAGCAGTTCTTC. It specifies CASSLGDTTYNEQFF.

The chain couples TRBV19 to TRBJ1-5; maybe TRBD1 (5 bases). Trimming removed 5 bases from V and 12 bases from J, with 17 bases in between. The CDR3 sequence is 13 residues long. Germline-derived CDR1 and CDR2 are LNHDA and SQIVND (reference sequence). CDR3 sequence: CASSPNPGPYQHF. The DNA of the CDR3 is TGTGCCAGTAGTCCCAACCCGGGACCCTACCAGCATTTT.

The chain uses TRBV28 and TRBJ1-1; maybe TRBD1 (6 bases). V lost 6 bases and J lost 12, with 26 bases in between. Germline V CDR1 and CDR2: MDHEN, SYDVKM. The CDR3 is 15 amino acids. CDR3 sequence: CASSLPGEWIESTFF. The CDR3 DNA reads as TGTGCCAGCAGCCTTCCAGGGGAGTGGATCGAAAGTACTTTCTTT.

The chain couples TRBV19 to TRBJ2-7, with D maybe TRBD2 (6 bases). This CDR3 is 13 amino acids long. V was cut by 3 bases and J by 5 bases, with 11 bases left in between. The germline gives CDR1 LNHDA, CDR2 SQIVND (reference sequence). The CDR3 DNA is TGTGCCAGTAGTATCGGGGGAGTCGACGAGCAGTACTTC. It encodes CASSIGGVDEQYF.

The chain is built from TRBV15 and TRBJ1-3; no definite D call. V was pared by 3 bases and J by 0 bases, with 3 bases between. The CDR3 is 13 residues long. Germline V gene data show CDR1 as LNHNV and CDR2 as YYDKDF (reference sequence). The CDR3 sequence: CATSRGSGNTIYF. The CDR3 nucleotides are TGTGCCACCAGCAGGGGCTCTGGAAACACCATATATTTT.

This chain connects TRBV25-1 to TRBJ1-1, with TRBD1 matching 7 bases. The CDR3 has 14 residues. Losses at the gene ends were 5 bases for V and 4 bases for J; bases not matched to a gene: 7. Per the germline V gene, CDR1 is MGHDK and CDR2 is SYGVNS. The CDR3 is CASSPRTGLTEAFF. The CDR3, as DNA: TGTGCCAGCAGTCCCAGGACAGGTCTCACTGAAGCTTTCTTT.

The genes are TRBV6-6 and TRBJ1-2, with 7 bases identical to TRBD1. The germline gives CDR1 MNHNY, CDR2 SVGAGI (reference sequence). The CDR3 runs to 13 residues. Trimming took 0 bases from V and 8 from J; bases not matched to a gene: 3. For the CDR3, the DNA is TGTGCCAGCAGTTACTCCGGGACAGCAGGCTACACCTTC. Its protein product is CASSYSGTAGYTF.